These T cell receptor beta chains were read from a single sample in a study of blood T cell repertoires in COVID-19. The protocol was immunoSEQ multiplex PCR, while the TCRdb copy is restricted to in-frame clones and leaves out a portion. The repertoire holds about 200,000 clones, with about 79% as singletons. Sequencing was carried out using peripheral blood. Every receptor here comes from a human donor in a cohort sampled during active COVID-19. The CDR3 runs from the conserved cysteine through the conserved F or W. D genes are given only for firm matches. Clone size appears in some rows only: once, few, many, or a class for an expanded clone.

clone size	V gene	J gene	D gene	CDR3 length	CDR3 DNA	CDR3 protein
once	TRBV10-2	TRBJ2-7	TRBD2	17	TGCGCCAGCAGTGTGAACCTAGCGGGAGTGATCTCCTACGAGCAGTACTTC	CASSVNLAGVISYEQYF
once	TRBV2	TRBJ2-5	.	14	TGTGCCAGCAGTGAAGCGTTCCTTCAAGAGACCCAGTACTTC	CASSEAFLQETQYF
once	TRBV24-1	TRBJ2-3	TRBD1	16	TGTGCCACCAGTGGAGCCGGGGACAGGGGCGAGGATACGCAGTATTTT	CATSGAGDRGEDTQYF
.	TRBV15	TRBJ1-6	TRBD1	16	TGTGCCACCAGCAGATCACAGGGGATGGGGAATTCACCCCTCCACTTT	CATSRSQGMGNSPLHF
.	TRBV7-9	TRBJ2-5	TRBD1	14	TGTGCCAGCGGACTCGGGACAGAACAAGAGACCCAGTACTTC	CASGLGTEQETQYF
.	TRBV5-5	TRBJ2-5	.	16	TGTGCCAGCAGCTTGGCCCGTGACAGGATTCAAGAGACCCAGTACTTC	CASSLARDRIQETQYF
.	TRBV25-1	TRBJ2-6	.	14	TGTGCCAGCAGCCCAGTCTCCGGGGCCAACGTCCTGACTTTC	CASSPVSGANVLTF
.	TRBV5-4	TRBJ2-6	TRBD1	15	TGTGCCAGCAGTTGGGACAGCTCTGGGGCCAACGTCCTGACTTTC	CASSWDSSGANVLTF
.	TRBV14	TRBJ2-4	TRBD2	17	TGTGCCAGCAGCCAAGTGGCGGGAGTTGGGGAAAAATACATTCAGTACTTC	CASSQVAGVGEKYIQYF
.	TRBV27	TRBJ2-5	TRBD2	15	TGTGCCAGCTCCCCGGTTGGCGGGAGGGAAGAGACCCAGTACTTC	CASSPVGGREETQYF
.	TRBV7-9	TRBJ2-7	TRBD2	16	TGTGCCAGCAGCTTAGCCTTAGCGGGAGGAGGGCACGAGCAGTACTTC	CASSLALAGGGHEQYF
.	TRBV28	TRBJ2-6	TRBD2	17	TGTGCCAGCTTCCGAGGAGCGGGGGACTCTGGGGCCAACGTCCTGACTTTC	CASFRGAGDSGANVLTF
.	TRBV19	TRBJ2-2	.	16	TGTGCCAGTAGCCCTCAGATGGCAGCGTACACCGGGGAGCTGTTTTTT	CASSPQMAAYTGELFF
.	TRBV7-6	TRBJ1-1	TRBD1	16	TGTGCCAGCAGCCCGCGGACAGGGCCTTCGAACACTGAAGCTTTCTTT	CASSPRTGPSNTEAFF
.	TRBV28	TRBJ2-7	.	13	TGTGCCAGCAGTCCCCCCCAGGGCTACGAGCAGTACTTC	CASSPPQGYEQYF
few	TRBV5-1	TRBJ1-1	TRBD1	14	TGCGCCAGCAGCAACACAGGGGGGAGCACTGAAGCTTTCTTT	CASSNTGGSTEAFF
.	TRBV30	TRBJ2-2	.	15	TGTGCCTGGAGTGATGTCTATACGAACACCGGGGAGCTGTTTTTT	CAWSDVYTNTGELFF
.	TRBV25-1	TRBJ2-4	TRBD1	15	TGTGCCAGCAGTGAATTAGACAGGGACAAAAACATTCAGTACTTC	CASSELDRDKNIQYF
few	TRBV30	TRBJ1-6	.	13	TGTGCCTGGAGTGTACAATATAATTCACCCCTCCACTTT	CAWSVQYNSPLHF
.	TRBV30	TRBJ2-3	TRBD2	16	TGTGCCTGGAGTGTACGAGGGCTAGCGGGTACAGATACGCAGTATTTT	CAWSVRGLAGTDTQYF
.	TRBV28	TRBJ1-1	.	16	TGTGCCAGCAGTCTCCGGATGGGGGCGGCGAACACTGAAGCTTTCTTT	CASSLRMGAANTEAFF
.	TRBV28	TRBJ1-5	.	15	TGTGCCAGCAAAATATTGGGAGGTGGGAACCAGCCCCAGCATTTT	CASKILGGGNQPQHF
.	TRBV9	TRBJ2-3	TRBD2	17	TGTGCCAGCAGCCCTCATGCCGGGACTAGTTCCTTAGATACGCAGTATTTT	CASSPHAGTSSLDTQYF
once	TRBV12-5	TRBJ2-3	.	14	TGTGCTAGTGGTTTGGTACAGGGTGGAGATACGCAGTATTTT	CASGLVQGGDTQYF
.	TRBV6-5	TRBJ1-1	.	15	TGTGCCAGCAGTTACGGAAACAGGGCGGACACTGAAGCTTTCTTT	CASSYGNRADTEAFF
.	TRBV4-1	TRBJ2-1	.	15	TGCGCCAGCAGCCAAGTCAGCGGGTCCCTGGATGAGCAGTTCTTC	CASSQVSGSLDEQFF
.	TRBV6-5	TRBJ2-7	.	14	TGTGCCAGCAGCTTCCCGGGGAGGCCCTACGAGCAGTACTTC	CASSFPGRPYEQYF
.	TRBV4-2	TRBJ2-3	TRBD2	16	TGTGCCAGCAGCCTGCAGACTAGCGGGATAGAGGATACGCAGTATTTT	CASSLQTSGIEDTQYF
.	TRBV30	TRBJ2-7	TRBD2	14	TGTGCCTGGAGTTCGGGGGGAGAACTGAACGAGCAGTACTTC	CAWSSGGELNEQYF
.	TRBV28	TRBJ1-2	.	15	TGTGCCAGCAGTTTATATTACAGGAGCGCCTATGGCTACACCTTC	CASSLYYRSAYGYTF
.	TRBV5-1	TRBJ2-3	TRBD2	16	TGCGCCAGCAGCTGGAGACTAGCGGGAGAAGGAGATACGCAGTATTTT	CASSWRLAGEGDTQYF
.	TRBV15	TRBJ1-1	.	15	TGTGCCACCAGCAGATCGGACAGCATGAACACTGAAGCTTTCTTT	CATSRSDSMNTEAFF
once	TRBV12-3/TRBV12-4	TRBJ1-2	.	13	TGTGCCAGCAGTACACAGCCAAACTATGGCTACACCTTC	CASSTQPNYGYTF
once	TRBV28	TRBJ2-3	.	12	TGTGCCAGCAGTTTGTGGGAGGCAGCGCAGTATTTT	CASSLWEAAQYF
few	TRBV3-1/TRBV3-2	TRBJ2-7	TRBD2	16	TGTGCCAGCAGCCGTCACACTAGCGGGAGCTCCTACGAGCAGTACTTC	CASSRHTSGSSYEQYF
few	TRBV5-1	TRBJ2-1	.	14	TGCGCCAGCAATGTACAGGGCCCCTACAATGAGCAGTTCTTC	CASNVQGPYNEQFF
.	TRBV7-9	TRBJ1-1	TRBD1	14	TGTGCCAGCAGCCCGACAGGGAGGAACACTGAAGCTTTCTTT	CASSPTGRNTEAFF
.	TRBV12-3/TRBV12-4	TRBJ1-2	TRBD1	13	TGTGCCAGCAGTTCTCGGGACAGGGGCGGCTACACCTTC	CASSSRDRGGYTF
.	TRBV24-1	TRBJ2-7	.	13	TGTGCCACCAGTGATTACAGGGACGGCGAGCAGTACTTC	CATSDYRDGEQYF
many	TRBV27	TRBJ1-1	.	16	TGTGCCAGCAGACCTACAGGGTTCAGCCGAGGGACTGAAGCTTTCTTT	CASRPTGFSRGTEAFF
few	TRBV15	TRBJ1-2	.	14	TGTGCCACCAGCAGAGATGACTTCCTCTATGGCTACACCTTC	CATSRDDFLYGYTF
.	TRBV28	TRBJ1-1	TRBD1	13	TGTGCCAGCAGTTACGGGACAGGGTCTCATGCTTTCTTT	CASSYGTGSHAFF
.	TRBV7-9	TRBJ2-1	.	17	TGTGCCAGCAGCTTGAGCTACCCACGCCACGGGTCGAATGAGCAGTTCTTC	CASSLSYPRHGSNEQFF